The text below deals with one T cell receptor (beta chain). This specimen belongs to a study of blood T cell repertoires in COVID-19. Sequencing was performed with immunoSEQ multiplex PCR; in TCRdb, only in-frame clones are kept and a portion is missing. The sample yields approximately 250,000 clones, 82% seen once. Germline CDR1 is SNHLY and CDR2 is FYNNEI. The V end was cut by 1 base, the J end by 4 bases, with 5 bases between. The CDR3 consists of 13 residues. V gene TRBV2 combines with J gene TRBJ2-1, with D hard to call. The sample comprised PBMCs or T cells enriched from blood (not recorded which). The receptor was derived from a man in his forties who had recovered from COVID-19. The DNA of the CDR3 is TGTGCCAGCAGTGAAGGGAGTTACAATGAGCAGTTCTTC. This encodes CASSEGSYNEQFF.